This T cell receptor beta chain was sequenced for a study of T cell responses to AZD1222 COVID-19 vaccine. The ends were cut back, 3 bases at V and 6 bases at J, with 13 bases in the middle. This CDR3 has 15 amino acids. In germline, CDR1 is KGHDR, CDR2 SFDVKD. Sequencing was performed with immunoSEQ multiplex PCR; in TCRdb, only in-frame clones are kept and a portion is missing. The sample holds more than 120,000 clones, roughly 86% seen once. Findings and caveats of the study: There were mostly white British donors and more females than males, and clonal diversity was possibly underestimated.

For this clone: Its target is unknown.

The sequence came from an adult who received the AZD1222 COVID-19 vaccine. Sequencing used peripheral blood, obtained 28 days after the second AZD1222 dose. The chain couples TRBV24-1 to TRBJ2-2; the D gene is possibly TRBD2 (6 bases). The CDR3 bases are TGTGCCACCAGTGATGCGACTAGTGTTTCCGGGGAGCTGTTTTTT. Translating it yields CATSDATSVSGELFF.